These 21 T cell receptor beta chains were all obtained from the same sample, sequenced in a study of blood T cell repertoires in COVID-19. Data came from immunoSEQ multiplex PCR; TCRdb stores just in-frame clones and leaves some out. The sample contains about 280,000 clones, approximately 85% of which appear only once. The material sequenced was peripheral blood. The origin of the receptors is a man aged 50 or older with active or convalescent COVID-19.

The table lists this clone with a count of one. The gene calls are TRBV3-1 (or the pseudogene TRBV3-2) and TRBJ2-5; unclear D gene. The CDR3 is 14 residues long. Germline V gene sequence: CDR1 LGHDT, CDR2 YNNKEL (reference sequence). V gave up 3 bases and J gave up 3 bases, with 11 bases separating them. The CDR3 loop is CASSHSRQEETQYF. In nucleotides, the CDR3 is TGTGCCAGCAGCCACTCTCGACAAGAAGAGACCCAGTACTTC.

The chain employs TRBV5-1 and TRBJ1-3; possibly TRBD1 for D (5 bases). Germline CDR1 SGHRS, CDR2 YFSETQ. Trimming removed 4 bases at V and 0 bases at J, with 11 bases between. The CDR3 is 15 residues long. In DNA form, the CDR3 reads TGCGCCAGCAGCCCGGGACTGTTCTCTGGAAACACCATATATTTT. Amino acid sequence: CASSPGLFSGNTIYF.

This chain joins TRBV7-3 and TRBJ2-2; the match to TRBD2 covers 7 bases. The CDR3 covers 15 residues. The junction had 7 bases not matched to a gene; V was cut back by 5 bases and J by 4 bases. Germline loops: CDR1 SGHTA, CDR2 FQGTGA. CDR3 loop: CASSPRDYTTGELFF. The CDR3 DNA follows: TGTGCCAGCAGCCCCCGGGACTATACCACCGGGGAGCTGTTTTTT.

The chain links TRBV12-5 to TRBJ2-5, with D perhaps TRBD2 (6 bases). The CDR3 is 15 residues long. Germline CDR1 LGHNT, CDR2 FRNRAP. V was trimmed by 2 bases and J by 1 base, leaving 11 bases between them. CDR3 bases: TGTGCTAGTGGTTTGAGCGGGCGGGGCCAAGAGACCCAGTACTTC. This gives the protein CASGLSGRGQETQYF.

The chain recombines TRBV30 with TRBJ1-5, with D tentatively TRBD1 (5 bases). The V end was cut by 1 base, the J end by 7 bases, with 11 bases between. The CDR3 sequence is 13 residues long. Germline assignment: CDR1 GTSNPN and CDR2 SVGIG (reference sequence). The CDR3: CAWSAGSNQPQHF. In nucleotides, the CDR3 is TGTGCCTGGAGTGCAGGGTCTAACCAGCCCCAGCATTTT.

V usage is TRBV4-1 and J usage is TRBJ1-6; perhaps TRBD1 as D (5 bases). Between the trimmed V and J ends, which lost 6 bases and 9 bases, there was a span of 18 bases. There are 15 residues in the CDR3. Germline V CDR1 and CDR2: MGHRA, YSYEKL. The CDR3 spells CASRLDYSRGSPLHF. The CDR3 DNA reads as TGCGCCAGCAGACTGGACTACTCAAGGGGTTCACCCCTCCACTTT.

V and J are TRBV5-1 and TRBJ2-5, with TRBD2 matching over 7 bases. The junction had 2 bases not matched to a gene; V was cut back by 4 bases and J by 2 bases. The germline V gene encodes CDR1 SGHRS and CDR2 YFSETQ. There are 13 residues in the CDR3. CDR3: CASSGSGQETQYF. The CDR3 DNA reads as TGCGCCAGCAGCGGTAGCGGGCAAGAGACCCAGTACTTC.

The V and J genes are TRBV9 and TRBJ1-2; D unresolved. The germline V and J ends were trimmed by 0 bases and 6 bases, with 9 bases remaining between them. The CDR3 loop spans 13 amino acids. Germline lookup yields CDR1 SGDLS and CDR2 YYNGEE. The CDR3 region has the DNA TGTGCCAGCAGCGTAGAGGGAGTAGATGGCTACACCTTC. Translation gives CASSVEGVDGYTF.

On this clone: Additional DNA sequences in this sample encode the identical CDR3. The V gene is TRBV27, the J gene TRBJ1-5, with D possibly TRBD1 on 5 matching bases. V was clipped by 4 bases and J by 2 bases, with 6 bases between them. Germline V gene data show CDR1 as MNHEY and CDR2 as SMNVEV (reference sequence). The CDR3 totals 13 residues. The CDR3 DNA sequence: TGTGCCAGCAGTTGGGGCCGCAATCAGCCCCAGCATTTT. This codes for CASSWGRNQPQHF.

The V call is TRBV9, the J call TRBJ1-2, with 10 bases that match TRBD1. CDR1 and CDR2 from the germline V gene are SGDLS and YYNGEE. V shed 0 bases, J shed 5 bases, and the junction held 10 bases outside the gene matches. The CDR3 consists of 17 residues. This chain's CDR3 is CASSVESGQGVGYGYTF. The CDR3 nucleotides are TGTGCCAGCAGCGTAGAATCAGGACAGGGGGTCGGGTATGGCTACACCTTC.

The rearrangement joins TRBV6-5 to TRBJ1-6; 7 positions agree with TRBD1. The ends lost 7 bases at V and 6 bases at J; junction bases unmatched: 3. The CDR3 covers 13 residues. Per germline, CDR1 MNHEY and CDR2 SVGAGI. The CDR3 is CASTRDSNSPLHF. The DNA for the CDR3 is TGTGCCAGCACCCGGGACAGTAATTCACCCCTCCACTTT.

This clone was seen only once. The CDR3 loop is CASSPYQSRANEQFF. Written as DNA, the CDR3 is TGTGCCAGCAGCCCCTATCAGAGCAGGGCCAATGAGCAGTTCTTC. This chain connects TRBV5-5 to TRBJ2-1; possibly TRBD1 for D (5 bases). The germline V gene has CDR1 SGHKS and CDR2 YYEKEE (reference sequence). V lost 4 bases, J lost 6 bases, and 17 bases lay in between. The CDR3 extends over 15 amino acids.

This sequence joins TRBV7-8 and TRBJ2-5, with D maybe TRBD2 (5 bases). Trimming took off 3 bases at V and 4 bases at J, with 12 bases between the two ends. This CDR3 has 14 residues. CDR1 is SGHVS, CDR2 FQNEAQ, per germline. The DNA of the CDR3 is TGTGCCAGCAGCTTCCAGGTTGCGGGAGAGACCCAGTACTTC. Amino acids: CASSFQVAGETQYF.

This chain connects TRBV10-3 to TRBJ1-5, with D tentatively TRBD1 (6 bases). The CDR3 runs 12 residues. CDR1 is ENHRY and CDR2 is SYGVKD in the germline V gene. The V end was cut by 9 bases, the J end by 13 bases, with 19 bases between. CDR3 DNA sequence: TGTGCCATACGGGCCGTAGGGGGTATGCAGCATTTT. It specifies CAIRAVGGMQHF.

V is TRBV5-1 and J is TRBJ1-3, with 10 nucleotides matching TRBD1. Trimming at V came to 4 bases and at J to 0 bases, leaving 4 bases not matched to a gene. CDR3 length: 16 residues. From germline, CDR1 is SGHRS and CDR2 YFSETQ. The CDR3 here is CASSARTGGSGNTIYF. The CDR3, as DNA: TGCGCCAGCAGCGCCAGGACAGGGGGCTCTGGAAACACCATATATTTT.

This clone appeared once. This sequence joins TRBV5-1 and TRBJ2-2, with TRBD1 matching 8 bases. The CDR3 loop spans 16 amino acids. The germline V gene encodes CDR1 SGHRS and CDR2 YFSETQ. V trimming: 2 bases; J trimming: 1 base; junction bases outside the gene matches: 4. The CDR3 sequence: CASSFGQGGNTGELFF. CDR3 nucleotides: TGCGCCAGCAGCTTCGGACAGGGTGGGAACACCGGGGAGCTGTTTTTT.

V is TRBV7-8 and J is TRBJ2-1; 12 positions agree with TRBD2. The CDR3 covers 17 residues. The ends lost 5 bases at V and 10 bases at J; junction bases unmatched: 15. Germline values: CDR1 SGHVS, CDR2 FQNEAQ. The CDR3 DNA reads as TGTGCCAGCAGCACTTACGAAAGACTAGCGGGAGCGGACGAGCAGTTCTTC. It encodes CASSTYERLAGADEQFF.

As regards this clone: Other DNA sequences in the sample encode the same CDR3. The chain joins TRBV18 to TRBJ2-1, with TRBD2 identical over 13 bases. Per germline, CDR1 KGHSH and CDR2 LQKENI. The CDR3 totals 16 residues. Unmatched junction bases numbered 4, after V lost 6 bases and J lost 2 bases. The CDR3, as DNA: TGTGCCAGCTCTCCCGGACTAGCGGGAGCCTACAATGAGCAGTTCTTC. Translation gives CASSPGLAGAYNEQFF.

The CDR3 sequence: CASSLARGQPQHF. The CDR3 DNA reads TGTGCCAGCAGCCTGGCTCGTGGCCAGCCCCAGCATTTT. V is TRBV4-2 and J is TRBJ1-5, with D unresolved. The ends were cut back, 4 bases at V and 7 bases at J, with 11 bases in the middle. The CDR3 runs to 13 residues. Germline loops: CDR1 LGHNA, CDR2 YNFKEQ.

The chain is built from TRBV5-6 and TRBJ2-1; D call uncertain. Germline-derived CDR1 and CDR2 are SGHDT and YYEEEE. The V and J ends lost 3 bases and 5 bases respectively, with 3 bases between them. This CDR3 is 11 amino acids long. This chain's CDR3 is CASSSDNEQFF. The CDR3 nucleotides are TGTGCCAGCAGCTCAGACAATGAGCAGTTCTTC.

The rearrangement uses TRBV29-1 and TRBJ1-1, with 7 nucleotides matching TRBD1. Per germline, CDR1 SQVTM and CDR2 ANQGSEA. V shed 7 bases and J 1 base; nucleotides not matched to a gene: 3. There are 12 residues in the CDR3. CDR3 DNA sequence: TGCAGCGGGGGGACAGCGAACACTGAAGCTTTCTTT. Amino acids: CSGGTANTEAFF.